The subject of this entry is one TCR beta chain. What it binds is unknown. Germline CDR1 reads LGHDT; CDR2 reads YNNKEL (reference sequence). The CDR3 extends over 16 amino acids. Following a re-call of the 5' RACE reads, TCRdb has one entry per CDR3 protein and lacks DNA. Its table lists fewer than 400,000 distinct CDR3 sequences. This specimen comes from a study of T cells expressing NK-cell markers. The study, taken as a whole, reports: Six donors had dominant NKG2C+ clonotypes that comprised about 1.0-7.5% of their CD8+ T cells.

This TCR came from a woman aged 50 to 60 in good health. The specimen sequenced was blood T cells: a sorted CD56 or NKG2C T cell subset, CD4+ or CD8+ T cells, or bulk PBMC T cells (not recorded which). The gene calls are TRBV3-1 and TRBJ2-1; lacking DNA, the TRBD2 call made by TCRdb goes unchecked. CDR3 sequence reads: CASSQAPGLAKNEQFF.